The 9 T cell receptor beta chains below all came from one sample that was sequenced in a study of T-cell memory formation after mild COVID-19. TCRdb itself ran the 5' RACE reads through MiXCR, one entry per CDR3 protein. The table has about 400,000 distinct CDR3 sequences, approximately 15% seen once. The sample was PBMCs or a T cell subset sorted from them (not recorded which). Every receptor here comes from a young man who had mild COVID-19 (a few samples of this study predate the infection). Cell type and time point are not known.

The chain is built from TRBV7-9 and TRBJ1-5, with 8 bases that match TRBD1. This CDR3 comprises 13 residues. J lost 6 bases, V lost 4 bases, and 2 bases had no gene match. Germline V gene sequence: CDR1 SEHNR, CDR2 FQNEAQ (reference sequence). Here the CDR3 reads CASSSGGTQPQHF. As DNA, the CDR3 is TGTGCCAGCAGCTCAGGGGGCACTCAGCCCCAGCATTTT.

This clonotype was counted at least ten times. This chain links TRBV5-6 with TRBJ1-1; 7 bases line up with TRBD1. Germline CDR1 is SGHDT and CDR2 is YYEEEE. V dropped 4 bases and J dropped 0; count of bases not matched to a gene: 12. CDR3 length: 17 residues. The CDR3 DNA reads TGTGCCAGCAGCAGACCACCGACAGGGCGCATGAACACTGAAGCTTTCTTT. Protein sequence: CASSRPPTGRMNTEAFF. Drawing the rest from reference TRBV5-6 and TRBJ1-1, the complete variable domain is DAGVTQSPTHLIKTRGQQVTLRCSPKSGHDTVSWYQQALGQGPQFIFQYYEEEERQRGNFPDRFSGHQFPNYSSELNVNALLLGDSALYLCASSRPPTGRMNTEAFFGQGTRLTVV.

This chain uses TRBV11-1 with TRBJ2-1, with 9 bases matching TRBD2. Germline CDR1 is SGHAT and CDR2 is FQDESV (reference sequence). The CDR3 covers 15 residues. V shed 1 base, J shed 4 bases, and the junction held 2 bases outside the gene matches. The CDR3 region has the DNA TGTGCCAGCAGCTTAGGACTAGCGGCATACAATGAGCAGTTCTTC. Its protein is CASSLGLAAYNEQFF.

The sample holds one count of this clonotype. The chain recombines TRBV28 with TRBJ2-3; the match to TRBD1 covers 7 bases. The V and J ends lost 5 bases and 6 bases, in that order; junction bases with no gene match: 11. CDR3 size: 15 residues. Germline CDR1 reads MDHEN; CDR2 reads SYDVKM. The chain's CDR3 is CASSTGQVARDTQYF. The CDR3 nucleotides are TGTGCCAGCAGTACCGGACAGGTAGCGAGGGATACGCAGTATTTT.

The rearrangement joins TRBV5-4 to TRBJ2-7, with D possibly being TRBD1 (6 bases). The length of the CDR3 is 13 residues. Germline V gene sequence: CDR1 SGHNT, CDR2 YYREEE (reference sequence). V was clipped by 4 bases and J by 7 bases, with 15 bases between them. The CDR3, as DNA: TGTGCCAGCAGCAAAACAGGGTTTGGTGAGCAGTACGTC. Encoded protein: CASSKTGFGEQYV.

This chain joins TRBV5-4 and TRBJ2-3, with D tentatively TRBD1 or TRBD2 (6 bases each). This CDR3 contains 15 residues. Germline V CDR1 and CDR2: SGHNT, YYREEE (reference sequence). The V gene lost 0 bases and the J gene lost 2 bases, with 10 bases spanning the gap. As DNA, the CDR3 is TGTGCCAGCAGCTTGGGGGGGGCCACCACAGATACGCAGTATTTT. Translated: CASSLGGATTDTQYF.

This clonotype has ten or more counts. The rearrangement uses TRBV5-6 and TRBJ1-2, with 7 bases lining up with TRBD1. V was pared by 4 bases and J by 4 bases, with 7 bases of the junction left unmatched. This CDR3 comprises 14 residues. Germline V CDR1 and CDR2: SGHDT, YYEEEE. The CDR3 is CASSPTGSAYGYTF. As DNA, the CDR3 is TGTGCCAGCAGCCCGACAGGGTCAGCCTATGGCTACACCTTC.

This chain connects TRBV20-1 to TRBJ2-3; 12 bases agree with TRBD2. CDR1 is DFQATT, CDR2 SNEGSKA, per germline (reference sequence). V trimming: 2 bases; J trimming: 5 bases; junction bases outside the gene matches: 2. The CDR3 consists of 14 residues. The CDR3, as DNA: TGCAGTGCTAGACTAGCGGGGGGGATAGATACGCAGTATTTT. Translating it yields CSARLAGGIDTQYF.

This clonotype was seen ten or more times. The chain couples TRBV5-6 to TRBJ1-1; no definite D call. The CDR3 sequence is 13 residues long. The germline V gene has CDR1 SGHDT and CDR2 YYEEEE. V gave up 0 bases and J gave up 0 bases, with 3 bases separating them. This CDR3 reads CASSLELNTEAFF. The CDR3 DNA reads TGTGCCAGCAGCTTGGAGCTGAACACTGAAGCTTTCTTT.